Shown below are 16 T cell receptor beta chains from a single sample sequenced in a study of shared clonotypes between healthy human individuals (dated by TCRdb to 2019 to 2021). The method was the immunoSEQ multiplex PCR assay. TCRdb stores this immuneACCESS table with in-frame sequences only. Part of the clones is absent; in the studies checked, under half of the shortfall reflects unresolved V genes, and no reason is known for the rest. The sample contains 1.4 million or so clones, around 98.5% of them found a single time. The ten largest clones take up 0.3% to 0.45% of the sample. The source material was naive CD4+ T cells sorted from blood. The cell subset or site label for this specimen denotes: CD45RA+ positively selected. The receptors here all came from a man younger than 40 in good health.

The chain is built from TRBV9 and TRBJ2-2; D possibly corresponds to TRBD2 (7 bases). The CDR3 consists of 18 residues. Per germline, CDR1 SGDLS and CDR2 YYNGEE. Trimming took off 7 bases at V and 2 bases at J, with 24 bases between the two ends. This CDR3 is CASRSGGQGPTNTGELFF. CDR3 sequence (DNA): TGTGCCAGCCGGTCCGGGGGGCAGGGGCCCACCAACACCGGGGAGCTGTTTTTT.

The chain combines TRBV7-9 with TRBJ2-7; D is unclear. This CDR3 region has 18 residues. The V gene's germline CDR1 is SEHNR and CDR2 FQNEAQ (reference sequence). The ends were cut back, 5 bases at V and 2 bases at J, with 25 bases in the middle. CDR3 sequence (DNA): TGTGCCAGCAGCGGCAGAGGAGTAGCCCACACCGGCGCCTACGAGCAGTACTTC. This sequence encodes CASSGRGVAHTGAYEQYF.

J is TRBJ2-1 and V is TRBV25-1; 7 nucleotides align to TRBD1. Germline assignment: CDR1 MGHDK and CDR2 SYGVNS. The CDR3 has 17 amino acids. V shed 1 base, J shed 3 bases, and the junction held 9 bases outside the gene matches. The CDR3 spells CASSESPDRRLYNEQFF. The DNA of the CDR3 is TGTGCCAGCAGTGAATCCCCGGACAGGCGACTCTACAATGAGCAGTTCTTC.

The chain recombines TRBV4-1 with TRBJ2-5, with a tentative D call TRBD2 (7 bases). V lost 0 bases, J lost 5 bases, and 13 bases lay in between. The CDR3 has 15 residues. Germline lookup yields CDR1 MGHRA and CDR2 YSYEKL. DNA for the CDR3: TGCGCCAGCAGCCAAGAGGAGGGGGGAGGGGAGACCCAGTACTTC. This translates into CASSQEEGGGETQYF.

The CDR3 spells CASSPGAGGPYEQYF. The CDR3, as DNA: TGTGCCAGCAGTCCAGGGGCGGGAGGGCCTTACGAGCAGTACTTC. The chain has TRBV28 and TRBJ2-7; 9 bases match TRBD2. Germline V gene sequence: CDR1 MDHEN, CDR2 SYDVKM. The CDR3 loop spans 15 amino acids. J lost 4 bases, V lost 5 bases, and 9 bases had no gene match.

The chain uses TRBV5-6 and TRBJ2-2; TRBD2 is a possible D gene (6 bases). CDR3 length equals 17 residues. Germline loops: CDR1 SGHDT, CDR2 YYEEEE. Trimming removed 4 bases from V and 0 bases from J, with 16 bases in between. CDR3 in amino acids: CASSPLPGGANTGELFF. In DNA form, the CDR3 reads TGTGCCAGCAGCCCCCTGCCTGGCGGGGCGAACACCGGGGAGCTGTTTTTT.

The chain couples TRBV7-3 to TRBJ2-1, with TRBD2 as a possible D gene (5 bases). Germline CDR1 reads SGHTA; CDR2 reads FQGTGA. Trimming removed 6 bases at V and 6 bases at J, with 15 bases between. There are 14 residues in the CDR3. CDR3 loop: CASSSEGKGNEQFF. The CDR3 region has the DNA TGTGCCAGCAGTTCAGAGGGAAAGGGCAATGAGCAGTTCTTC.

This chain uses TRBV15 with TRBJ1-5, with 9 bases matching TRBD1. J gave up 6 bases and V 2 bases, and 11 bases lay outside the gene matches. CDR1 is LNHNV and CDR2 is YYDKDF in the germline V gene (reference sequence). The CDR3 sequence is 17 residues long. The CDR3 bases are TGTGCCACCAGCAGACTGCCCAACAGGGGGCGGCCTCAGCCCCAGCATTTT. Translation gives CATSRLPNRGRPQPQHF.

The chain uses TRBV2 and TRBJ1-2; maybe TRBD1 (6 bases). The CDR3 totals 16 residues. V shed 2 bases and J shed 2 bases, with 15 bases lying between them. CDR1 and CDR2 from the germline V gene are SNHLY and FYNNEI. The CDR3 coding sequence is TGTGCCAGCAGTGAACCGGGCCAGGGGCGGAACTATGGCTACACCTTC. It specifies CASSEPGQGRNYGYTF.

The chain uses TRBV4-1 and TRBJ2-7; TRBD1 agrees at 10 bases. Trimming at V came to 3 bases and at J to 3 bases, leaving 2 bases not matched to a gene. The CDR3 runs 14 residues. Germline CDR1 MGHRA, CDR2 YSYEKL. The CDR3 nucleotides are TGCGCCAGCAGCCATTGGGACAGGGGCTACGAGCAGTACTTC. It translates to CASSHWDRGYEQYF.

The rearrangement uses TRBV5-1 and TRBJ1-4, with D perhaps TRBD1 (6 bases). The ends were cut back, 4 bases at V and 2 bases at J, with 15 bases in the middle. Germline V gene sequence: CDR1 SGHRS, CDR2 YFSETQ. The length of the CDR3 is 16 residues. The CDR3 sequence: CASSGDTRTTNEKLFF. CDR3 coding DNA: TGCGCCAGCAGCGGGGACACACGGACGACTAATGAAAAACTGTTTTTT.

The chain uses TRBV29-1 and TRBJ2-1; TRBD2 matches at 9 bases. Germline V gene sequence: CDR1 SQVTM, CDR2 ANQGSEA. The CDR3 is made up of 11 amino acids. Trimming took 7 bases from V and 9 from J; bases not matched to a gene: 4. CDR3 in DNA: TGCAGCGCTCCTAGCGGGACTGAGCAGTTCTTC. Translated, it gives CSAPSGTEQFF.

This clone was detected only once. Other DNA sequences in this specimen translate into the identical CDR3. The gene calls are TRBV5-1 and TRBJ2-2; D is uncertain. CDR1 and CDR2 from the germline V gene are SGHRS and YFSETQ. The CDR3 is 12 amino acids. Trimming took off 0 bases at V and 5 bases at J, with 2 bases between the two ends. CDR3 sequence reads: CASSLATGELFF. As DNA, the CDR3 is TGCGCCAGCAGCTTGGCAACCGGGGAGCTGTTTTTT.

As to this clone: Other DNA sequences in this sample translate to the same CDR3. CDR3 protein: CASSLRGSTYEQYF. DNA for the CDR3: TGTGCCAGCAGTTTGCGCGGAAGCACCTACGAGCAGTACTTC. V gene TRBV27 combines with J gene TRBJ2-7; D unclear. This CDR3 has 14 residues. V was trimmed by 3 bases and J by 2 bases, leaving 11 bases between them. Germline V gene lookup returns CDR1 MNHEY and CDR2 SMNVEV (reference sequence).

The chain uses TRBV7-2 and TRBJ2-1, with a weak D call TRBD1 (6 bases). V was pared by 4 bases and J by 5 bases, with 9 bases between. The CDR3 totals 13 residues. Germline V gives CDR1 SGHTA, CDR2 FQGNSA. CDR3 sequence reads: CASSSDRHNEQFF. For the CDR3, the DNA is TGTGCCAGCAGCTCCGACAGGCACAATGAGCAGTTCTTC.

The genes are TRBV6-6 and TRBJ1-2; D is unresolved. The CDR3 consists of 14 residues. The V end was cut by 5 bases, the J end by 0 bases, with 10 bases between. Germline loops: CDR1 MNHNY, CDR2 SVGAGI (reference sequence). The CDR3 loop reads CASSPESANYGYTF. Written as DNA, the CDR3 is TGTGCCAGCAGTCCCGAATCGGCTAACTATGGCTACACCTTC.